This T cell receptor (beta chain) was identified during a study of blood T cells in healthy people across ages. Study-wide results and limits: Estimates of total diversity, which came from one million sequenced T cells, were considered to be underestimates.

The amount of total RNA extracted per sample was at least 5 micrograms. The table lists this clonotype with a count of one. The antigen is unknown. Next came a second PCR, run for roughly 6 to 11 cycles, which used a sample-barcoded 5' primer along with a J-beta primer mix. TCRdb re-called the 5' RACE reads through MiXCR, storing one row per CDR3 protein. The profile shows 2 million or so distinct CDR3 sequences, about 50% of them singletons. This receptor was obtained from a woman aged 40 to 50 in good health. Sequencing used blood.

The chain's CDR3 is CASSEERAGQRHEQFF. For the CDR3, the DNA is TGTGCCAGCAGTGAAGAGCGGGCAGGACAACGCCATGAGCAGTTCTTC. The V and J genes are TRBV6-1 and TRBJ2-1; D perhaps matches TRBD2 (6 bases). This CDR3 is 16 amino acids long. The germline gives CDR1 MNHNS, CDR2 SASEGT. Trimming removed 1 base from V and 8 bases from J, with 18 bases in between.